The 15 T cell receptor beta chains below come from one sample, sequenced in a study of beta chain features in type 1 diabetes. Reverse transcription of all isolated RNA meant that expressed TCRB transcripts were sequenced. The method was immunoSEQ multiplex PCR; TCRdb's version includes in-frame clones alone and lacks a portion of them. The data show roughly 250,000 clones, approximately 70% seen once. Sequencing was done on a sample of naive CD4+ T cells from blood. The source of these receptors is a man aged 30 to 45 in good health.

The V call is TRBV30, the J call TRBJ2-2; D gene ambiguous. Germline V gene sequence: CDR1 GTSNPN, CDR2 SVGIG (reference sequence). The CDR3 extends over 13 amino acids. V was clipped by 0 bases and J by 4 bases, with 6 bases between them. The CDR3 loop is CAWSVRFTGELFF. CDR3 sequence (DNA): TGTGCCTGGAGTGTACGTTTCACCGGGGAGCTGTTTTTT.

The rearrangement links TRBV2 to TRBJ2-7, with 9 bases that match TRBD1. This CDR3 region has 14 residues. The junction had 6 bases not matched to a gene; V was cut back by 3 bases and J by 6 bases. Germline values: CDR1 SNHLY, CDR2 FYNNEI. The DNA for the CDR3 is TGTGCCAGCAGTGAGGGACAGGGACGTGGCGAGCAGTACTTC. It yields the protein CASSEGQGRGEQYF.

V and J are TRBV5-6 and TRBJ2-7; D gene ambiguous. Trimming took off 1 base at V and 5 bases at J, with 10 bases between the two ends. This CDR3 has 13 amino acids. Germline-derived CDR1 and CDR2 are SGHDT and YYEEEE. CDR3 coding DNA: TGTGCCAGCAGCTTGTGGCGGCCAGACGAGCAGTACTTC. It encodes CASSLWRPDEQYF.

CDR3: CAWSVPGALTEAFF. The CDR3 region has the DNA TGTGCCTGGAGTGTACCGGGGGCATTGACTGAAGCTTTCTTT. The chain joins TRBV30 to TRBJ1-1; possible D gene TRBD1, 6 bases. The CDR3 consists of 14 residues. With 0 bases removed from V and 5 bases from J, the gap between germline ends came to 13 bases. Germline CDR1 and CDR2: GTSNPN and SVGIG (reference sequence).

The J gene is TRBJ2-5, the V gene TRBV2, with 8 nucleotides matching TRBD2. V shed 2 bases, J shed 7 bases, and the junction held 9 bases outside the gene matches. Germline CDR1 reads SNHLY; CDR2 reads FYNNEI. The length of the CDR3 is 15 residues. The CDR3 is CASSESSGSMATQYF. The CDR3 bases are TGTGCCAGCAGTGAATCAAGCGGGAGTATGGCGACCCAGTACTTC.

This clone was picked up a small number of times. The V call is TRBV23-1, the J call TRBJ1-2; D is undetermined. TRBV23-1 is an ORF, with its function uncertain. Trimming cost V 8 bases and J 8 bases, with 21 bases left between them. The CDR3 extends over 14 amino acids. The CDR3 DNA is TGCGCCAGCGGTGCCCGAGGAGACCGCATGGGCTACACCTTC. Translating it yields CASGARGDRMGYTF.

This clone occurred a few times. The sample carries other DNA sequences with the same CDR3. V and J are TRBV20-1 and TRBJ2-1; D gene unclear. The CDR3 is 11 amino acids. The V gene's germline CDR1 is DFQATT and CDR2 SNEGSKA (reference sequence). The V and J ends lost 0 bases and 4 bases respectively, with 1 base between them. In nucleotides, the CDR3 is TGCAGTGCTAGAGAATACAATGAGCAGTTCTTC. It codes for CSAREYNEQFF.

V is TRBV7-9 and J is TRBJ1-1; D gene uncertain. The germline CDR1 and CDR2 sequences are SEHNR and FQNEAQ (reference sequence). This CDR3 has 12 amino acids. V was pared by 4 bases and J by 5 bases, with 8 bases between. The CDR3 reads CASSSGETEAFF. The CDR3 coding sequence is TGTGCCAGCAGCTCCGGAGAAACTGAAGCTTTCTTT.

The table lists this clone with a few counts. The gene calls are TRBV23-1 and TRBJ1-5; D ambiguous. TRBV23-1 qualifies as an ORF whose function is uncertain. CDR3 length: 11 amino acids. The V and J ends lost 7 bases and 5 bases respectively, with 6 bases between them. The CDR3 here is CASTPDQPQHF. CDR3 sequence (DNA): TGCGCCAGCACCCCGGATCAGCCCCAGCATTTT.

The genes are TRBV25-1 and TRBJ2-3, with a possible D match to TRBD1 (6 bases). Germline loops: CDR1 MGHDK, CDR2 SYGVNS. The CDR3 length is 14 residues. Trimming cost V 10 bases and J 0 bases, with 14 bases left between them. In nucleotides, the CDR3 is TGTGCCACCCAGGATACAGGGAGCACAGATACGCAGTATTTT. Its protein is CATQDTGSTDTQYF.

This chain links TRBV7-9 with TRBJ2-7; TRBD2 is a possible D gene (6 bases). Germline V gene sequence: CDR1 SEHNR, CDR2 FQNEAQ (reference sequence). The CDR3 is 13 amino acids. The V end was cut by 4 bases, the J end by 1 base, with 8 bases between. CDR3 in amino acids: CASSSGASYEQYF. CDR3 bases: TGTGCCAGCAGCTCGGGAGCTTCCTACGAGCAGTACTTC.

The chain has TRBV7-9 and TRBJ1-4; D gene uncertain. The CDR3 length is 12 residues. V was shortened by 6 bases and J by 5 bases, with 7 bases between the two germline ends. The V gene's germline CDR1 is SEHNR and CDR2 FQNEAQ (reference sequence). CDR3 DNA sequence: TGTGCCAGCAGAAACAAGAATGAAAAACTGTTTTTT. This sequence encodes CASRNKNEKLFF.

The chain links TRBV7-2 to TRBJ2-3, with D possibly matching TRBD2 (5 bases). Germline CDR1 SGHTA, CDR2 FQGNSA. CDR3 length: 13 residues. Trimming pared 4 bases from V and 4 bases from J, leaving 9 bases between. The CDR3 DNA reads as TGTGCCAGCAGCTCGAGGGAGTCAGATACGCAGTATTTT. Protein product: CASSSRESDTQYF.

The gene calls are TRBV7-2 and TRBJ2-7; D gene unclear. The V end was cut by 0 bases, the J end by 6 bases, with 9 bases between. The CDR3 is 13 amino acids. CDR1 and CDR2 (germline): SGHTA, FQGNSA. In DNA, the CDR3 is TGTGCCAGCAGCTTAGCATGGCCCCTCGAGCAGTACTTC. Amino acids: CASSLAWPLEQYF.

The chain couples TRBV6-1 to TRBJ2-3; no firm D call. The CDR3 loop spans 11 amino acids. Germline V lookup: CDR1 MNHNS, CDR2 SASEGT. V was cut by 3 bases and J by 8 bases, with 6 bases left in between. The CDR3 loop reads CASSEAATQYF. In DNA form, the CDR3 reads TGTGCCAGCAGTGAGGCCGCTACGCAGTATTTT.